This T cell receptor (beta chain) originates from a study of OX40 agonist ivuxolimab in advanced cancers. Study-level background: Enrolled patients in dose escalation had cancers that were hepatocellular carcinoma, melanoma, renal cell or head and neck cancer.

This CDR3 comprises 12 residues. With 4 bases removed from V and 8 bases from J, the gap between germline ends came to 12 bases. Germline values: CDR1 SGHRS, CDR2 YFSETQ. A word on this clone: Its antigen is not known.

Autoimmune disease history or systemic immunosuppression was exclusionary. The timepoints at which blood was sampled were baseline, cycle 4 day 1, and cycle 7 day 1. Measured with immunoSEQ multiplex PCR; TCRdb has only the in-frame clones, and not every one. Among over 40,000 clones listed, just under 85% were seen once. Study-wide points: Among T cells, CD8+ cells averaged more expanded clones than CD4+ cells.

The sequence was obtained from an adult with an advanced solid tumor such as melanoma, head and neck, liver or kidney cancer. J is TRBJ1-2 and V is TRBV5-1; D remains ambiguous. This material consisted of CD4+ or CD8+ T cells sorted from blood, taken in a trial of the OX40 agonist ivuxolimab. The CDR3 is CASSPDGKGYTF. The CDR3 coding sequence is TGCGCCAGCAGCCCGGACGGAAAGGGCTACACCTTC. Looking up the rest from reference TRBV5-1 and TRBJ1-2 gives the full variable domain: KAGVTQTPRYLIKTRGQQVTLSCSPISGHRSVSWYQQTPGQGLQFLFEYFSETQRNKGNFPGRFSGRQFSNSRSEMNVSTLELGDSALYLCASSPDGKGYTFGSGTRLTVV.